Listed below are T cell receptor beta chains from one sample, sequenced in a study of sequential checkpoint blockade in melanoma. The assay was immunoSEQ multiplex PCR, and TCRdb's table has in-frame clones only and misses some. The sample lists some 9,400 clones, around 66% occurring once. The sequenced sample was CD8+ T cells sorted from blood (inferred from file names), obtained from a patient given nivolumab and ipilimumab in sequence. The source of these receptors is a human donor with melanoma. Both conserved end residues are part of each CDR3. Fields, in order: clone size, J gene, D gene, V gene, CDR3 protein, CDR3 DNA. D genes are given only for firm matches. Size is omitted from some rows. Given values are once, few, many or a class for expanded clones.

clone size: .; J gene: TRBJ2-1; D gene: .; V gene: TRBV12-5; CDR3 protein: CASGLDLGGFYNEQFF; CDR3 DNA: TGTGCTAGTGGTTTGGATCTAGGCGGGTTCTACAATGAGCAGTTCTTC
clone size: .; J gene: TRBJ2-2; D gene: .; V gene: TRBV4-3; CDR3 protein: CASSQDGSENTGELFF; CDR3 DNA: TGCGCCAGCAGCCAAGATGGTAGCGAGAACACCGGGGAGCTGTTTTTT
clone size: .; J gene: TRBJ1-4; D gene: TRBD1; V gene: TRBV6-5; CDR3 protein: CASSSLQGGNEKLFF; CDR3 DNA: TGTGCCAGCAGTTCCCTACAGGGGGGAAATGAAAAACTGTTTTTT
clone size: few; J gene: TRBJ2-2; D gene: TRBD1; V gene: TRBV30; CDR3 protein: CAWSDAQTGAGELFF; CDR3 DNA: TGTGCCTGGAGTGACGCGCAAACAGGGGCCGGGGAGCTGTTTTTT
clone size: medium-sized; J gene: TRBJ2-1; D gene: TRBD2; V gene: TRBV19; CDR3 protein: CASTSGSWNEQFF; CDR3 DNA: TGTGCCAGTACTAGCGGGAGTTGGAATGAGCAGTTCTTC
clone size: .; J gene: TRBJ2-5; D gene: TRBD1; V gene: TRBV6-6; CDR3 protein: CASADRPQETQYF; CDR3 DNA: TGTGCCAGCGCGGACAGGCCTCAAGAGACCCAGTACTTC
clone size: .; J gene: TRBJ2-1; D gene: TRBD2; V gene: TRBV29-1; CDR3 protein: CSVELAGEGNEQFF; CDR3 DNA: TGCAGCGTTGAATTAGCGGGAGAAGGCAATGAGCAGTTCTTC
clone size: .; J gene: TRBJ1-5; D gene: TRBD1; V gene: TRBV28; CDR3 protein: CASSPTGWDNQPQHF; CDR3 DNA: TGTGCCAGCAGCCCGACAGGGTGGGACAATCAGCCCCAGCATTTT
clone size: .; J gene: TRBJ2-7; D gene: .; V gene: TRBV4-3; CDR3 protein: CASSQERGWSYEQYF; CDR3 DNA: TGCGCCAGCAGCCAAGAACGGGGATGGTCCTACGAGCAGTACTTC
clone size: .; J gene: TRBJ2-2; D gene: .; V gene: TRBV15; CDR3 protein: CATLREDTGELFF; CDR3 DNA: TGTGCCACTCTACGCGAGGACACCGGGGAGCTGTTTTTT
clone size: .; J gene: TRBJ1-6; D gene: .; V gene: TRBV7-2; CDR3 protein: CASSEAQGPKNNSPLHF; CDR3 DNA: TGTGCCAGCAGCGAGGCACAGGGCCCTAAAAATAATTCACCCCTCCACTTT
clone size: .; J gene: TRBJ2-5; D gene: .; V gene: TRBV7-3; CDR3 protein: CASSPDSMKTQYF; CDR3 DNA: TGTGCCAGCAGCCCGGACAGTATGAAGACCCAGTACTTC